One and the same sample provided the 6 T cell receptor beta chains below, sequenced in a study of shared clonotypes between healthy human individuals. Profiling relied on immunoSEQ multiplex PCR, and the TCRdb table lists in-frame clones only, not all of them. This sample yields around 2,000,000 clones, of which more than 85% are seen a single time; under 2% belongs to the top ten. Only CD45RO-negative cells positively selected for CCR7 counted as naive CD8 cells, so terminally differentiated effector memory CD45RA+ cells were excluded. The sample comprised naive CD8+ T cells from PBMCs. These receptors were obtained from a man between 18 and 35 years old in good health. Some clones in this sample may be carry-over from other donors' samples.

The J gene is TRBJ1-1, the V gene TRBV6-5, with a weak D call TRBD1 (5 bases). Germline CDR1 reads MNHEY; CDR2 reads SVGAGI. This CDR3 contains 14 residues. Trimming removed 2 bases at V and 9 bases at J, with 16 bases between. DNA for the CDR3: TGTGCCAGCAGTTACGTTGTGGGGGGTACGAAAGCTTTCTTT. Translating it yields CASSYVVGGTKAFF.

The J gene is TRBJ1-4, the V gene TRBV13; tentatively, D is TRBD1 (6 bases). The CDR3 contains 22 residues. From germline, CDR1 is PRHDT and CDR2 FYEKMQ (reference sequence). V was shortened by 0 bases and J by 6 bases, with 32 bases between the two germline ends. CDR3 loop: CASSLGPLWDTPTELLDEKLFF. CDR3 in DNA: TGTGCCAGCAGCTTAGGGCCCCTTTGGGACACACCGACGGAGTTACTGGATGAAAAACTGTTTTTT.

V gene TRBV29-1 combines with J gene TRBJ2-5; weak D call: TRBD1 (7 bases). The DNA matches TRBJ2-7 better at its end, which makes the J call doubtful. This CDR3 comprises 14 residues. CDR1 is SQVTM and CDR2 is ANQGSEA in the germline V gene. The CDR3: CSVGLQGEAYEQYF. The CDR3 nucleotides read TGCAGCGTCGGACTCCAGGGGGAGGCCTACGAGCAGTACTTC.

The CDR3 spells CASSDWGRRNNEQFF. The CDR3, as DNA: TGTGCCAGCAGCGACTGGGGCAGGAGAAACAATGAGCAGTTCTTC. This sequence joins TRBV7-2 and TRBJ2-1; tentative D call: TRBD1 (5 bases). This CDR3 contains 15 residues. V shed 5 bases and J shed 5 bases, with 16 bases lying between them. Per the germline V gene, CDR1 is SGHTA and CDR2 is FQGNSA.

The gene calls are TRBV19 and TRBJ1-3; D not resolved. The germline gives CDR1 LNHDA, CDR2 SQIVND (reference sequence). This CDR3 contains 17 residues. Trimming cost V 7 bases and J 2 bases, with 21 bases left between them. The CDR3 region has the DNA TGTGCCAGTAATGATCCGTCGGTAGGTCTTGCTGGAAACACCATATATTTT. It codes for CASNDPSVGLAGNTIYF.

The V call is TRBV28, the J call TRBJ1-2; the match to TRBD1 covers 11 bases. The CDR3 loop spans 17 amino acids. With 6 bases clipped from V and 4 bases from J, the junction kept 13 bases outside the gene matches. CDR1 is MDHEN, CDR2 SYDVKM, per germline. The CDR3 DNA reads TGTGCCAGCAGCCCCCGGACAGGGGGCCGAGGGGCCTATGGCTACACCTTC. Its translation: CASSPRTGGRGAYGYTF.